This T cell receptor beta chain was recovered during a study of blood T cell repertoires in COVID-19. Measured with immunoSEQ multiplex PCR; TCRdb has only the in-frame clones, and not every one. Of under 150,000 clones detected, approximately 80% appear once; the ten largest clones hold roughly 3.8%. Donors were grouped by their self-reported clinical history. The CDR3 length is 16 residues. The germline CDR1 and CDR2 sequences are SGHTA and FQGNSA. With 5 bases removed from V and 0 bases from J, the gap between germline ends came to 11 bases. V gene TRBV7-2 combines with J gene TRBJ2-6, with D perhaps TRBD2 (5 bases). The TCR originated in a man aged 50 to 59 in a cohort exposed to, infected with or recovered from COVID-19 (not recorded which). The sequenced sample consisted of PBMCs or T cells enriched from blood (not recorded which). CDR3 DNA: TGTGCCAGCAGCCGTATAGGGAGCTCTGGGGCCAACGTCCTGACTTTC. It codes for CASSRIGSSGANVLTF.